A single sample gave rise to the 21 T cell receptor beta chains below, sequenced in a study of blood T cells in healthy people across ages. A sample-barcoded 5' primer and a J-beta primer mix were used in a second PCR of roughly 7 to 11 cycles. Via MiXCR, TCRdb re-called the 5' RACE reads, giving one row per CDR3 protein. The data show over 1.5 million distinct CDR3 sequences, with approximately 50% seen just once and 2.1% held by the top ten. The specimen sequenced was blood. These receptors were obtained from a middle-aged woman in good health.

The CDR3 DNA reads as TGCGCCAGCAGCGACACACGTGGCTACACCTTC. Translating it yields CASSDTRGYTF. The rearrangement uses TRBV4-1 and TRBJ1-2; D is unclear. V gave up 5 bases and J gave up 7 bases, with 8 bases separating them. CDR1 is MGHRA and CDR2 is YSYEKL in the germline V gene. This CDR3 is built from 11 residues.

V is TRBV6-5 and J is TRBJ1-2, with TRBD1 matching over 7 bases. The V gene's germline CDR1 is MNHEY and CDR2 SVGAGI. The CDR3 consists of 16 residues. Trimming removed 6 bases from V and 0 bases from J; junction bases left unmatched: 10. The CDR3 coding sequence is TGTGCCAGCAGATCAGGGACAGCATCTTCTAACTATGGCTACACCTTC. Its protein product is CASRSGTASSNYGYTF.

V usage is TRBV5-1 and J usage is TRBJ1-1, with D possibly being TRBD1 (5 bases). Trimming shortened V by 1 base and J by 6 bases, and 19 bases separated the two germline ends. The germline V gene has CDR1 SGHRS and CDR2 YFSETQ. There are 16 residues in the CDR3. In DNA form, the CDR3 reads TGCGCCAGCAGCTTGTACTCTCGGCAGGGTGAGGCTGAAGCTTTCTTT. Encoded protein: CASSLYSRQGEAEAFF.

Concerning this clonotype: One end of the junction fails to match germline, which may point to a read error. This rearrangement joins TRBV24-1 to TRBJ1-5, with D uncertain. The CDR3 totals 20 residues. Germline V gives CDR1 KGHDR, CDR2 SFDVKD. Here the CDR3 DNA reads TGTACCACCAGTGATTTCTCCCAGCCCCTCAAGCCGTATAGCAATCAGCCCCAGCATTTT. It translates to CTTSDFSQPLKPYSNQPQHF.

This clonotype was detected only a few times. This chain links TRBV7-8 with TRBJ2-5, with a weak D call TRBD1 (5 bases). This CDR3 is built from 18 residues. Germline V CDR1 and CDR2: SGHVS, FQNEAQ. V was shortened by 2 bases and J by 5 bases, with 24 bases between the two germline ends. CDR3 in DNA: TGTGCCAGCAGCTTATGGATGGGGCGACTCGACCGTAGTGAGACCCAGTACTTC. It encodes CASSLWMGRLDRSETQYF.

The gene calls are TRBV7-2 and TRBJ2-3, with 10 bases that match TRBD2. The CDR3 loop spans 20 amino acids. The V gene end was trimmed by 0 bases and the J gene end by 0 bases; junction bases not matched to a gene: 12. Germline lookup yields CDR1 SGHTA and CDR2 FQGNSA. The CDR3 here is CASSLAPGVAGGPSTDTQYF. Here the CDR3 DNA reads TGTGCCAGCAGCTTAGCCCCCGGGGTAGCGGGGGGCCCTAGCACAGATACGCAGTATTTT.

This clonotype turned up a few times. The chain recombines TRBV5-1 with TRBJ2-1, with D perhaps matching TRBD1 (7 bases). V gave up 4 bases and J gave up 0 bases, with 17 bases separating them. Germline V gene data show CDR1 as SGHRS and CDR2 as YFSETQ. The CDR3 contains 17 residues. The CDR3 protein is CASSLEGALSSYNEQFF. CDR3 nucleotide sequence: TGCGCCAGCAGCCTGGAGGGGGCGTTAAGCTCCTACAATGAGCAGTTCTTC.

The chain joins TRBV7-2 to TRBJ1-4; D perhaps matches TRBD1 (5 bases). Germline lookup yields CDR1 SGHTA and CDR2 FQGNSA. The V end was cut by 5 bases, the J end by 4 bases, with 14 bases between. The length of the CDR3 is 15 residues. CDR3 amino acids: CASSTLGTDNEKLFF. The CDR3 DNA follows: TGTGCCAGCAGCACGCTCGGGACGGATAATGAAAAACTGTTTTTT.

This clonotype was observed a few times. The chain carries TRBV6-1 and TRBJ2-1; D possibly corresponds to TRBD1 (6 bases). Germline loops: CDR1 MNHNS, CDR2 SASEGT. The CDR3 loop spans 16 amino acids. Trimming pared 3 bases from V and 4 bases from J, leaving 16 bases between. The CDR3 nucleotides read TGTGCCAGCAGTGACAGGGGCCTTACCCTATACAATGAGCAGTTCTTC. This translates into CASSDRGLTLYNEQFF.

This sequence joins TRBV7-2 and TRBJ2-1; 12 bases fit TRBD2. V shed 3 bases, J shed 9 bases, and the junction held 6 bases outside the gene matches. The germline V gene encodes CDR1 SGHTA and CDR2 FQGNSA. The CDR3 sequence is 15 residues long. CDR3 coding DNA: TGTGCCAGCAGCTTTACTAGCGGGGGGCGAGGTGAGCAGTTCTTC. Its protein is CASSFTSGGRGEQFF.

There are a few counts of this clonotype. The J gene is TRBJ1-5, the V gene TRBV7-2, with a possible D match to TRBD1 (5 bases). V lost 11 bases and J lost 2, with 16 bases in between. CDR1 is SGHTA and CDR2 is FQGNSA in the germline V gene. The CDR3 is 14 amino acids. The CDR3 DNA reads as TGTGCCGCCGGGGACGGCGCGGGCAATCAGCCCCAGCATTTT. Its protein product is CAAGDGAGNQPQHF.

This clonotype was counted a few times. The J gene is TRBJ2-6, the V gene TRBV12-3 or TRBV12-4, with 8 positions matching TRBD2. The CDR3 runs 17 residues. Trimming took 5 bases from V and 3 from J; bases not matched to a gene: 9. The CDR3 DNA sequence: TGTGCCAGCAGTCTTTCCGGGGGGGCTGATGGGGCCAACGTCCTGACTTTC. This sequence encodes CASSLSGGADGANVLTF.

This clonotype has more than one count but fewer than ten. The V gene is TRBV7-2, the J gene TRBJ2-7, with TRBD1 identical over 8 bases. With 5 bases clipped from V and 3 bases from J, the junction kept 9 bases outside the gene matches. From germline, CDR1 is SGHTA and CDR2 FQGNSA. The CDR3 totals 15 residues. In DNA, the CDR3 is TGTGCCAGCAGCATCGGGACAGGTCTACGCTACGAGCAGTACTTC. Its translation is CASSIGTGLRYEQYF.

V gene TRBV4-1 combines with J gene TRBJ2-3; TRBD2 aligns across 8 bases. Germline V gene lookup returns CDR1 MGHRA and CDR2 YSYEKL. This CDR3 contains 18 residues. The trim removed 0 bases at V and 3 bases at J, leaving 11 bases unmatched. The CDR3 spells CASSQDGMGAGETDTQYF. CDR3 nucleotide sequence: TGCGCCAGCAGCCAAGATGGCATGGGAGCGGGGGAAACAGATACGCAGTATTTT.

The chain employs TRBV12-3 or TRBV12-4 and TRBJ1-1; a possible D gene is TRBD1 (6 bases). The CDR3 contains 13 residues. Trimming removed 2 bases from V and 7 bases from J, with 11 bases in between. CDR3 region: CASSLSGAGEAFF. CDR3 DNA: TGTGCCAGCAGTTTATCAGGGGCAGGTGAAGCTTTCTTT.

The V and J genes are TRBV7-8 and TRBJ1-6, with D uncertain. Germline CDR1 is SGHVS and CDR2 is FQNEAQ. This CDR3 is built from 15 residues. The V end was cut by 5 bases, the J end by 5 bases, with 13 bases between. CDR3 nucleotide sequence: TGTGCCAGCAGCCCCTTAGGACGGAATAATTCACCCCTCCACTTT. This gives the protein CASSPLGRNNSPLHF.

Remarks on this clonotype: One junction end disagrees with the germline gene, perhaps due to a read error. The chain couples TRBV7-3 to TRBJ2-5; TRBD2 agrees at 8 bases. The germline CDR1 and CDR2 sequences are SGHTA and FQGTGA. The CDR3 has 15 amino acids. The CDR3 nucleotides are TGTGCCAGCAGCCTAACTAGCGGAACCTACAATGAGCAGTACTTC. It yields the protein CASSLTSGTYNEQYF.

This clonotype was seen a few times. The rearrangement uses TRBV12-3 or TRBV12-4 and TRBJ2-1; a weak D match, TRBD1 (6 bases). This CDR3 has 14 amino acids. Between the trimmed V and J ends, which lost 4 bases and 4 bases, there was a span of 11 bases. CDR3 loop: CASSSTGQYNEQFF. DNA of the CDR3: TGTGCCAGCAGTTCAACCGGACAGTACAATGAGCAGTTCTTC.

V is TRBV20-1 and J is TRBJ2-1, with 11 bases aligning to TRBD2. CDR3 length equals 15 residues. The trim removed 6 bases at V and 4 bases at J, leaving 8 bases unmatched. Germline V gene sequence: CDR1 DFQATT, CDR2 SNEGSKA (reference sequence). The CDR3 coding sequence is TGCAGTGCCTATGAGACTAGCGGGGAATACAATGAGCAGTTCTTC. Translating it yields CSAYETSGEYNEQFF.

Concerning this clonotype itself: A read error may produce the germline difference seen at one junction end. The chain employs TRBV20-1 and TRBJ1-2; 11 bases map to TRBD1. Germline V gives CDR1 DFQATT, CDR2 SNEGSKA (reference sequence). This CDR3 is 15 amino acids long. The CDR3 DNA reads TGCAATGCTAGAGCGTACGGACAGGGGGCCGGCGGCTACACCTTC. Its protein product is CNARAYGQGAGGYTF.

This chain links TRBV28 with TRBJ2-3; D remains ambiguous. Trimming stripped 1 base from V and 10 bases from J, with 3 bases between. This CDR3 is built from 10 residues. The germline V gene has CDR1 MDHEN and CDR2 SYDVKM. Written as DNA, the CDR3 is TGTGCCAGCAGTTTATATCCGCAGTATTTT. It is translated as CASSLYPQYF.